The 20 T cell receptor beta chains presented below share a single source sample, sequenced in a study of Ad26.COV2.S vaccination and SARS-CoV-2 variants. As to treatment: 15 to 20 received Ad26.COV2.S at low or high dose, single or two shots; a few received placebo; per-sample allocation not given. Sample collection was performed on day 63 after the first vaccine or placebo injection. Clones were read by immunoSEQ multiplex PCR, and TCRdb kept only the in-frame ones, dropping some. Of some 270,000 clones in the sample, approximately 90% are singletons; the top ten hold 2.9%. The input for sequencing was peripheral blood, taken in a trial of Ad26.COV2.S vaccine versus placebo. The source is a person between 18 and 60 years old who received the Ad26.COV2.S COVID-19 vaccine or a placebo.

The J gene is TRBJ2-3, the V gene TRBV4-2; TRBD2 matches 7 bases. The germline CDR1 and CDR2 sequences are LGHNA and YNFKEQ. The CDR3 totals 15 residues. The junction had 9 bases not matched to a gene; V was cut back by 3 bases and J by 6 bases. CDR3 residues: CASSQGGLVSDTQYF. The CDR3 DNA reads as TGTGCCAGCAGCCAGGGAGGGCTAGTTTCGGATACGCAGTATTTT.

The rearrangement links TRBV3-1 (or the pseudogene TRBV3-2) to TRBJ1-1; D is undetermined. The CDR3 extends over 13 amino acids. Germline CDR1 LGHDT, CDR2 YNNKEL (reference sequence). V was cut by 1 base and J by 6 bases, with 9 bases left in between. Here the CDR3 DNA reads TGTGCCAGCAGCCAAGCCGGCGCAGCTGAAGCTTTCTTT. Its protein is CASSQAGAAEAFF.

This chain connects TRBV6-6 to TRBJ2-7; D not resolved. The CDR3 sequence is 14 residues long. Per germline, CDR1 MNHNY and CDR2 SVGAGI (reference sequence). V shed 2 bases and J shed 2 bases, with 10 bases lying between them. CDR3 region: CASSYQPGPYEQYF. CDR3 coding DNA: TGTGCCAGCAGTTACCAGCCAGGACCCTACGAGCAGTACTTC.

This CDR3 is CASSRKDRGTGELFF. The CDR3 region has the DNA TGCGCCAGCAGCCGGAAAGACAGGGGAACCGGGGAGCTGTTTTTT. V gene TRBV4-3 combines with J gene TRBJ2-2; 8 bases are a match to TRBD1. Germline V CDR1 and CDR2: LGHNA, YSLEER. V was pared by 4 bases and J by 5 bases, with 6 bases of the junction left unmatched. CDR3 length equals 15 residues.

The J gene is TRBJ1-2, the V gene TRBV25-1; a possible D gene is TRBD1 (5 bases). Between the trimmed V and J ends, which lost 8 bases and 6 bases, there was a span of 16 bases. This CDR3 is built from 13 residues. Germline V gene data show CDR1 as MGHDK and CDR2 as SYGVNS. DNA of the CDR3: TGTGCCAGCCTCGATCAGGGTTTCGATGGCTACACCTTC. Encoded protein: CASLDQGFDGYTF.

The chain has TRBV24-1 and TRBJ2-2, with 7 bases that match TRBD2. V shed 4 bases and J 3 bases; nucleotides not matched to a gene: 7. Germline assignment: CDR1 KGHDR and CDR2 SFDVKD. The CDR3 spans 16 residues. This CDR3 reads CATSELGREHTGELFF. The CDR3 region has the DNA TGTGCCACCAGTGAGCTAGGGCGGGAGCACACCGGGGAGCTGTTTTTT.

The V and J genes are TRBV28 and TRBJ2-1, with 8 nucleotides matching TRBD2. CDR1 MDHEN and CDR2 SYDVKM come from the germline V gene. This CDR3 is built from 14 residues. V was pared by 6 bases and J by 7 bases, with 8 bases of the junction left unmatched. The CDR3 reads CASRTPGLVNEQFF. The CDR3 DNA reads TGTGCCAGCAGGACCCCGGGACTAGTTAATGAGCAGTTCTTC.

The chain employs TRBV4-3 and TRBJ1-4; 7 nucleotides line up with TRBD1. Germline loops: CDR1 LGHNA, CDR2 YSLEER. The length of the CDR3 is 18 residues. The V gene end was trimmed by 0 bases and the J gene end by 2 bases; junction bases not matched to a gene: 9. CDR3 sequence: CASSQEVQRDSTNEKLFF. In DNA form, the CDR3 reads TGCGCCAGCAGCCAAGAAGTTCAGAGGGACAGCACTAATGAAAAACTGTTTTTT.

Here the CDR3 reads CASCPGGRGLQETQYF. The CDR3 DNA reads TGTGCCAGCTGCCCTGGGGGGAGGGGCCTCCAAGAGACCCAGTACTTC. This rearrangement joins TRBV9 to TRBJ2-5; 7 bases line up with TRBD2. CDR1 SGDLS and CDR2 YYNGEE come from the germline V gene. Trimming took 7 bases from V and 1 from J; bases not matched to a gene: 13. The CDR3 contains 16 residues.

The chain carries TRBV5-5 and TRBJ1-1; D remains ambiguous. CDR1 and CDR2 from the germline V gene are SGHKS and YYEKEE (reference sequence). The CDR3 has 15 amino acids. Trimming took off 0 bases at V and 4 bases at J, with 13 bases between the two ends. As DNA, the CDR3 is TGTGCCAGCAGCTTGGCAGCACTTGGGTTCACTGAAGCTTTCTTT. Residues: CASSLAALGFTEAFF.

The chain uses TRBV4-1 and TRBJ1-5, with a tentative D call TRBD1 (5 bases). The germline V gene has CDR1 MGHRA and CDR2 YSYEKL. Deletions cut 4 bases from V and 0 bases from J, with 13 bases between. CDR3 length: 16 amino acids. CDR3 residues: CASSRIGTHSNQPQHF. The CDR3 DNA follows: TGCGCCAGCAGCCGAATCGGGACCCATAGCAATCAGCCCCAGCATTTT.

The chain combines TRBV27 with TRBJ1-1; maybe TRBD1 (5 bases). In germline, CDR1 is MNHEY, CDR2 SMNVEV (reference sequence). V was shortened by 1 base and J by 4 bases, with 16 bases between the two germline ends. The length of the CDR3 is 16 residues. The CDR3: CASSLWPGRAGTEAFF. CDR3 sequence (DNA): TGTGCCAGCAGTTTATGGCCAGGGAGAGCGGGCACTGAAGCTTTCTTT.

This chain joins TRBV7-9 and TRBJ2-1; 10 bases are shared with TRBD1. V shed 1 base and J 7 bases; nucleotides not matched to a gene: 13. Germline-derived CDR1 and CDR2 are SEHNR and FQNEAQ (reference sequence). The CDR3 runs 18 residues. The CDR3 loop reads CASSLVGKTGQGRNEQFF. Here the CDR3 DNA reads TGTGCCAGCAGCTTAGTTGGTAAGACGGGACAGGGGAGGAATGAGCAGTTCTTC.

This clone turned up a few times. The same CDR3 is also encoded by other DNA sequences in this sample. The chain carries TRBV6-5 and TRBJ1-5; D unclear. The CDR3 spans 15 residues. Deletions cut 0 bases from V and 0 bases from J, with 6 bases between. From germline, CDR1 is MNHEY and CDR2 SVGAGI. CDR3 residues: CASSYSRGSNQPQHF. CDR3 DNA: TGTGCCAGCAGTTACTCACGGGGTAGCAATCAGCCCCAGCATTTT.

This clone was seen only a few times. This chain connects TRBV29-1 to TRBJ2-1; D remains unclear. Germline loops: CDR1 SQVTM, CDR2 ANQGSEA. The CDR3 is 11 amino acids. V lost 3 bases and J 6 bases, leaving 6 bases between the germline ends. This CDR3 reads CSVEGSNEQFF. As DNA, the CDR3 is TGCAGCGTTGAGGGCAGCAATGAGCAGTTCTTC.

This clone was recorded once. This chain links TRBV24-1 with TRBJ2-5; D not resolved. The CDR3 is made up of 18 amino acids. V was shortened by 3 bases and J by 3 bases, with 22 bases between the two germline ends. CDR1 and CDR2 from the germline V gene are KGHDR and SFDVKD. For the CDR3, the DNA is TGTGCCACCAGTGATACTCCTCCCTATCTGACTTTCGAAGAGACCCAGTACTTC. Translated: CATSDTPPYLTFEETQYF.

The chain couples TRBV6-5 to TRBJ2-5; D may be TRBD2 (5 bases). Germline CDR1 MNHEY, CDR2 SVGAGI. CDR3 size: 11 residues. The V and J ends lost 8 bases and 5 bases respectively, with 9 bases between them. The CDR3 DNA reads TGTGCCAGCGGGGAGCGGGAGACCCAGTACTTC. Protein product: CASGERETQYF.

The CDR3: CASSEWGPGSTDTQYF. The CDR3 DNA follows: TGTGCCAGCAGTGAATGGGGACCGGGTAGCACAGATACGCAGTATTTT. This chain connects TRBV6-1 to TRBJ2-3; D may correspond to TRBD1 or TRBD2 (5 bases each). V gave up 2 bases and J gave up 0 bases, with 12 bases separating them. Germline assignment: CDR1 MNHNS and CDR2 SASEGT. The CDR3 runs 16 residues.

The rearrangement joins TRBV18 to TRBJ1-1; 7 nucleotides line up with TRBD1. Germline CDR1 and CDR2: KGHSH and LQKENI. The CDR3 is 15 amino acids. V gave up 5 bases and J gave up 1 base; unmatched junction bases: 7. CDR3 sequence (DNA): TGTGCCAGCTCAGACACAGGGGCGAGGAACACTGAAGCTTTCTTT. As protein: CASSDTGARNTEAFF.

The sample holds one count of this clone. The CDR3 sequence: CASSYSSANGYTF. The CDR3 coding sequence is TGTGCCAGCAGTTACTCGAGTGCTAATGGCTACACCTTC. J is TRBJ1-2 and V is TRBV6-5; no clear D. Deletions cut 0 bases from V and 6 bases from J, with 8 bases between. Germline-derived CDR1 and CDR2 are MNHEY and SVGAGI. This CDR3 is built from 13 residues.